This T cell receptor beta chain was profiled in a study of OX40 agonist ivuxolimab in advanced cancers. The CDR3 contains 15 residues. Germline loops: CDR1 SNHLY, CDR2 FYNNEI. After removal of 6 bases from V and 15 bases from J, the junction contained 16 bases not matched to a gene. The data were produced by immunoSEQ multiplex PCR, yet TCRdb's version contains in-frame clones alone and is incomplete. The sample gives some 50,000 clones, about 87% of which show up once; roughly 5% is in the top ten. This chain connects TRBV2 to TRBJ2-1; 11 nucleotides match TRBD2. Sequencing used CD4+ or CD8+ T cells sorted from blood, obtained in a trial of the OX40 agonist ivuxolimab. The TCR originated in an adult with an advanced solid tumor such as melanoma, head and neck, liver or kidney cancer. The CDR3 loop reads CASRGFGTSGPGAFF. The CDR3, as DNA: TGTGCCAGCAGAGGGTTCGGGACTAGCGGACCGGGGGCGTTCTTC.